These T cell receptor beta chains were read from a single sample in a study of tumor-infiltrating lymphocytes in primary liver carcinoma. One entry per CDR3 protein results from TCRdb running MiXCR on the multiplex PCR reads. The sample records roughly 100,000 distinct CDR3 sequences, roughly 80% being singletons. The sequenced sample consisted of liver tumor tissue from sampling region 3. Every receptor here comes from a man aged 35-49 years with primary liver carcinoma and hepatitis B virus infection. Each CDR3 is given with its conserved first and last residue. D genes are given only for firm matches. Only some rows state a clone size, as once, few, many or a class for expanded clones.

d_call: .; v_call: TRBV12-3/TRBV12-4; j_call: TRBJ1-3; clone_size: .; cdr3_nt: TGTGTCAGCAGTCCTAGTTTGTGGTCTGGAAACACCATATATTTT; cdr3_aa: CVSSPSLWSGNTIYF
d_call: .; v_call: TRBV11-2; j_call: TRBJ2-5; clone_size: .; cdr3_nt: TGCGCCGGCAGCCCTAACTCAATTCAGGGTACTGGGCGGGAGACCCAGTACTTC; cdr3_aa: CAGSPNSIQGTGRETQYF
d_call: .; v_call: TRBV20-1; j_call: TRBJ1-1; clone_size: .; cdr3_nt: TGCAGTGCTAGAGTAGGGTACAGGGACACTGAAGCTTTCTTT; cdr3_aa: CSARVGYRDTEAFF
d_call: TRBD1; v_call: TRBV29-1; j_call: TRBJ2-3; clone_size: .; cdr3_nt: TGCAGCGTTTCCGGGACAGGGGCGTCGGATATGTTGTATTTT; cdr3_aa: CSVSGTGASDMLYF
d_call: TRBD2; v_call: TRBV6-5; j_call: TRBJ2-5; clone_size: .; cdr3_nt: TGTGCCATCAGTCCGGGGGGTGGGCAGGAGGTTATTACCCAGTACTTC; cdr3_aa: CAISPGGGQEVITQYF
d_call: .; v_call: TRBV29-1; j_call: TRBJ1-2; clone_size: .; cdr3_nt: TGCAGCATTGAAGATAGGGTCCTCCCTTTGAGCTACACCTTC; cdr3_aa: CSIEDRVLPLSYTF
d_call: TRBD2; v_call: TRBV12-3/TRBV12-4; j_call: TRBJ2-5; clone_size: once; cdr3_nt: TGTGCTTGTTCGCTAGCGGGAGTGGAGACCAAGTACTTC; cdr3_aa: CACSLAGVETKYF
d_call: TRBD1; v_call: TRBV19; j_call: TRBJ1-5; clone_size: .; cdr3_nt: TGTGCCAGTAGTATTTACGGCCAGGGGGGTCAGCCCCAGCATTTT; cdr3_aa: CASSIYGQGGQPQHF
d_call: TRBD2; v_call: TRBV6-1; j_call: TRBJ2-1; clone_size: once; cdr3_nt: TGCGCCATCGAAGGACTAGCGGACTCCTGCAATGAGCAGTTCTTC; cdr3_aa: CAIEGLADSCNEQFF
d_call: .; v_call: TRBV5-1; j_call: TRBJ2-7; clone_size: .; cdr3_nt: TGCGCCAGCGCCCCGACAAAGGGCAAGGACTCCTACGAGCAGTACTTC; cdr3_aa: CASAPTKGKDSYEQYF
d_call: .; v_call: TRBV3-1; j_call: TRBJ1-1; clone_size: .; cdr3_nt: TGTGCCAGCAGCAATCGGTACACTGAAGCTTTCTTT; cdr3_aa: CASSNRYTEAFF
d_call: .; v_call: TRBV11-1; j_call: TRBJ2-3; clone_size: .; cdr3_nt: TGTACCAGCAGCTCTGGGGTAAGCCCTGTTGGAGCCCGCACAGATACGCAGTATTTC; cdr3_aa: CTSSSGVSPVGARTDTQYF
d_call: .; v_call: TRBV11-2; j_call: TRBJ1-2; clone_size: .; cdr3_nt: TGTACCAGCTGCTTAGATTCGGTAGCATATTCTCGAGGCTACACCTTC; cdr3_aa: CTSCLDSVAYSRGYTF
d_call: .; v_call: TRBV29-1; j_call: TRBJ2-1; clone_size: .; cdr3_nt: TGCATCGCCCTCTTCGGGGCCGAGCAGTTCTTC; cdr3_aa: CIALFGAEQFF
d_call: .; v_call: TRBV6-6; j_call: TRBJ1-2; clone_size: .; cdr3_nt: TGTGCCAGCCGACCTACGGGGTGCAGGGAAGGTTACACCTTC; cdr3_aa: CASRPTGCREGYTF
d_call: .; v_call: TRBV5-1; j_call: TRBJ2-2; clone_size: .; cdr3_nt: TGCGCCAGCACAACGACACCGAGCACAGGGGAGCTGTTTTTT; cdr3_aa: CASTTTPSTGELFF
d_call: .; v_call: TRBV11-2; j_call: TRBJ2-3; clone_size: .; cdr3_nt: TGTGACAGCAACCCGTGGATAGGGGGAGACACAGATACGCAGTATTTT; cdr3_aa: CDSNPWIGGDTDTQYF
d_call: TRBD2; v_call: TRBV4-1; j_call: TRBJ2-1; clone_size: .; cdr3_nt: TGCGCCAATAGCCAAGCACTAGCGGGCTACAATGAGCAGTTCTTC; cdr3_aa: CANSQALAGYNEQFF
d_call: .; v_call: TRBV11-3; j_call: TRBJ2-1; clone_size: .; cdr3_nt: TGTGCCAGCAACTTAGGCCTCTCGAACAATGAGCAGTCCTTC; cdr3_aa: CASNLGLSNNEQSF
d_call: .; v_call: TRBV28; j_call: TRBJ2-4; clone_size: .; cdr3_nt: TGTGCCAGCAGCATCCCCGGGTTGGCCAGAAACATTCAGTACTTC; cdr3_aa: CASSIPGLARNIQYF
d_call: .; v_call: TRBV4-2; j_call: TRBJ2-7; clone_size: .; cdr3_nt: TGTGCTAGCAGCCAAAGCACCGGGTCTCAGTACGAGCAGTACTTC; cdr3_aa: CASSQSTGSQYEQYF
d_call: .; v_call: TRBV29-1; j_call: TRBJ2-1; clone_size: .; cdr3_nt: TGCAGTGCACTACGTAATGAGGAGTGCTTC; cdr3_aa: CSALRNEECF
d_call: .; v_call: TRBV6-5; j_call: TRBJ2-6; clone_size: many; cdr3_nt: TGTGCCAGCGCTTTTACAGGGTTTCCTGGGGCCAACGTCCTGACTTTC; cdr3_aa: CASAFTGFPGANVLTF
d_call: TRBD2; v_call: TRBV4-1; j_call: TRBJ2-1; clone_size: .; cdr3_nt: TGCGCCAGCAGCCCTCGTAGCGGGATTCACATTGGGCAGTTCTTC; cdr3_aa: CASSPRSGIHIGQFF
d_call: TRBD2; v_call: TRBV20-1; j_call: TRBJ2-7; clone_size: .; cdr3_nt: TGCAGTGCTAGAGGGGGACTAGCGGGAGGGTTCGGGGACAAGCAGTACTTC; cdr3_aa: CSARGGLAGGFGDKQYF
d_call: .; v_call: TRBV29-1; j_call: TRBJ2-1; clone_size: .; cdr3_nt: TGCAGCGTTGAGATGGGGGCGTCCAATGAGCAGTTCTTT; cdr3_aa: CSVEMGASNEQFF
d_call: .; v_call: TRBV6-5; j_call: TRBJ2-6; clone_size: .; cdr3_nt: .; cdr3_aa: CAISYVGAGANVLTF
d_call: TRBD2; v_call: TRBV28; j_call: TRBJ2-7; clone_size: .; cdr3_nt: TGTGCCGTCCTAGGAGCGGGAGTGTCCTACAAGCAGTACTTC; cdr3_aa: CAVLGAGVSYKQYF
d_call: .; v_call: TRBV6-2/TRBV6-3; j_call: TRBJ2-1; clone_size: few; cdr3_nt: TGTGCCAGCAGTCGACGACTACTAGTGGCCAATGAGCAGTTCTTT; cdr3_aa: CASSRRLLVANEQFF
d_call: .; v_call: TRBV6-1; j_call: TRBJ1-1; clone_size: .; cdr3_nt: TGTCGCAGCAGAGAGGGAGCTCGCCCTGAAGCTTTCTTT; cdr3_aa: CRSREGARPEAFF
d_call: TRBD2; v_call: TRBV6-2/TRBV6-3; j_call: TRBJ2-1; clone_size: .; cdr3_nt: TGTGCCAGCAGTTTCCTGATTGAGGCGTGGGTTCTAGCGGGAGAAAGGGTCAAAGAGCTGTTCTTC; cdr3_aa: CASSFLIEAWVLAGERVKELFF
d_call: TRBD2; v_call: TRBV28; j_call: TRBJ2-1; clone_size: .; cdr3_nt: TGTGTCATCAGTTCCCCGACTAGCGGGAGTTTCAATGAGCAGTTCTTC; cdr3_aa: CVISSPTSGSFNEQFF
d_call: TRBD1; v_call: TRBV20-1; j_call: TRBJ2-1; clone_size: few; cdr3_nt: TGCAGTGCTTACATGGGGGGACAGGAATTCTTC; cdr3_aa: CSAYMGGQEFF
d_call: .; v_call: TRBV4-3; j_call: TRBJ1-1; clone_size: .; cdr3_nt: TGCGCCAGCAGCCCTGTGGGCGGGGGAATGAATATTGAAGCTTTCTTT; cdr3_aa: CASSPVGGGMNIEAFF
d_call: TRBD1; v_call: TRBV20-1; j_call: TRBJ2-1; clone_size: .; cdr3_nt: TGCAGTGCTAGAGCCATTACCTCGGGACAGGGGATCAACAATGAGCAGTTCTTC; cdr3_aa: CSARAITSGQGINNEQFF
d_call: TRBD2; v_call: TRBV4-3; j_call: TRBJ2-3; clone_size: .; cdr3_nt: TGCGGCGGCAGCCAAGATCTTCCCTCCGGGACTAGCGGGAGAGCAGATACGCATTATTTT; cdr3_aa: CGGSQDLPSGTSGRADTHYF
d_call: .; v_call: TRBV9; j_call: TRBJ1-4; clone_size: .; cdr3_nt: TGTGCCAGCAGCTCACAAGGCGATAATGAAAAACTGTTTTTT; cdr3_aa: CASSSQGDNEKLFF
d_call: TRBD2; v_call: TRBV11-3; j_call: TRBJ2-3; clone_size: .; cdr3_nt: TGTGCCAGCATCGGCAGCCCGGCGGGAGGAGTGGAAACGCAGTATTTT; cdr3_aa: CASIGSPAGGVETQYF
d_call: .; v_call: TRBV11-2; j_call: TRBJ2-2; clone_size: .; cdr3_nt: TGTGCCAGCAGCTTAGCATTAGGAGGGGCGAACACCAGGGAGCTGTTTTTT; cdr3_aa: CASSLALGGANTRELFF
d_call: TRBD1; v_call: TRBV29-1; j_call: TRBJ2-3; clone_size: .; cdr3_nt: TGCAGCCTTTCCTGGACAGGAGCGTCAGATACGCAGTATTTT; cdr3_aa: CSLSWTGASDTQYF
d_call: TRBD2; v_call: TRBV11-3; j_call: TRBJ2-5; clone_size: few; cdr3_nt: TGTGCCAGCAGCCCGGCAGGGTTGCGGGAGACCCAGTACTTT; cdr3_aa: CASSPAGLRETQYF
d_call: TRBD1; v_call: TRBV6-2/TRBV6-3; j_call: TRBJ2-5; clone_size: .; cdr3_nt: TGTGCCAGCAGTCGAACCACCAGGGGGCGACTCGGCGAGACCCAGTACTTC; cdr3_aa: CASSRTTRGRLGETQYF
d_call: .; v_call: TRBV7-9; j_call: TRBJ1-1; clone_size: many; cdr3_nt: TGTGCCAGCAGCTTTACGGGGAACACTGAAGCTTTCTTT; cdr3_aa: CASSFTGNTEAFF
d_call: .; v_call: TRBV12-3/TRBV12-4; j_call: TRBJ1-5; clone_size: .; cdr3_nt: TGTGCCAGCAGCCCCGCCCTTTGGGGCGGCAATAGCGATCAGCCCCAGCATTTT; cdr3_aa: CASSPALWGGNSDQPQHF
d_call: TRBD2; v_call: TRBV20-1; j_call: TRBJ2-7; clone_size: few; cdr3_nt: TGCAGTGCTAGTCCAGCACTAGCGGGTACCTACGAGCAGTACTTC; cdr3_aa: CSASPALAGTYEQYF
d_call: TRBD2; v_call: TRBV29-1; j_call: TRBJ2-3; clone_size: .; cdr3_nt: TGCAGCGTCCAGGAACTAGCGGGAGGGAAGGCAGATACGCAGTATTTT; cdr3_aa: CSVQELAGGKADTQYF
d_call: .; v_call: TRBV5-4; j_call: TRBJ2-2; clone_size: .; cdr3_nt: TGTGCCAGCAGGCCAGGGGCGAACACCAGGGAGTCGTTTTTC; cdr3_aa: CASRPGANTRESFF
d_call: TRBD1; v_call: TRBV11-1; j_call: TRBJ2-7; clone_size: .; cdr3_nt: TGTGCCTGCAGGGGGAAGCCATCCTACGTGCAGTACTTC; cdr3_aa: CACRGKPSYVQYF
d_call: .; v_call: TRBV10-3; j_call: TRBJ2-7; clone_size: .; cdr3_nt: TGTGCCTCGACTCAAGGGACCGGGGCCTCCTACGAGCAGTACTTC; cdr3_aa: CASTQGTGASYEQYF
d_call: .; v_call: TRBV11-2; j_call: TRBJ2-5; clone_size: .; cdr3_nt: TGCGCCAGCAGCCTAGGGGCTAGCAGACAAGAGATCCAGTACTTC; cdr3_aa: CASSLGASRQEIQYF
d_call: .; v_call: TRBV6-1; j_call: TRBJ2-4; clone_size: .; cdr3_nt: TGTGCCAGCGGCGACGCGGGGATAGCCAAAAACATTCAGTACTTC; cdr3_aa: CASGDAGIAKNIQYF
d_call: .; v_call: TRBV11-2; j_call: TRBJ2-4; clone_size: .; cdr3_nt: TGTGCCAACTCCACTTCGGCGGTAGCCAAAAACATTCAATACTTC; cdr3_aa: CANSTSAVAKNIQYF
d_call: .; v_call: TRBV14; j_call: TRBJ2-7; clone_size: .; cdr3_nt: TGTACCAGCAGCCAAGGATTAAGCTTGCAGTACTTC; cdr3_aa: CTSSQGLSLQYF
d_call: .; v_call: TRBV4-1; j_call: TRBJ2-1; clone_size: .; cdr3_nt: TGCGCCAGCAGTCAGGAACAGGTGGTCCCTCCCTACAATGAGCAGTTCTTC; cdr3_aa: CASSQEQVVPPYNEQFF
d_call: .; v_call: TRBV4-2; j_call: TRBJ2-2; clone_size: .; cdr3_nt: TGTGCCAGTAGCCAAGGGGGCCTTGCGGGAGATTTCGGGAAGCTATTTTTT; cdr3_aa: CASSQGGLAGDFGKLFF
d_call: .; v_call: TRBV4-3; j_call: TRBJ2-3; clone_size: .; cdr3_nt: TGCGCCAGCAGCCGAGATGCCCTAGCGACAGATACGCAGTATTTT; cdr3_aa: CASSRDALATDTQYF
d_call: .; v_call: TRBV11-3; j_call: TRBJ2-1; clone_size: .; cdr3_nt: TGTGCCAGCAGCTTAAATGTCGATGAGCAATTATTC; cdr3_aa: CASSLNVDEQLF
d_call: .; v_call: TRBV11-3; j_call: TRBJ2-1; clone_size: .; cdr3_nt: TGTGCCAACAGCTTAAGCCCCGGAGAGCAGTTCTTC; cdr3_aa: CANSLSPGEQFF
d_call: TRBD2; v_call: TRBV7-8; j_call: TRBJ2-1; clone_size: .; cdr3_nt: TGTGCCAATAGCTTGGCGGGGGGCCGCACCCGGGGCAATGAGCAGTTCTTC; cdr3_aa: CANSLAGGRTRGNEQFF
d_call: .; v_call: TRBV11-2; j_call: TRBJ2-5; clone_size: .; cdr3_nt: TGTGCCAGCAGCTTAATCCCCCATGACGAGGAGACCCAGTACTTC; cdr3_aa: CASSLIPHDEETQYF